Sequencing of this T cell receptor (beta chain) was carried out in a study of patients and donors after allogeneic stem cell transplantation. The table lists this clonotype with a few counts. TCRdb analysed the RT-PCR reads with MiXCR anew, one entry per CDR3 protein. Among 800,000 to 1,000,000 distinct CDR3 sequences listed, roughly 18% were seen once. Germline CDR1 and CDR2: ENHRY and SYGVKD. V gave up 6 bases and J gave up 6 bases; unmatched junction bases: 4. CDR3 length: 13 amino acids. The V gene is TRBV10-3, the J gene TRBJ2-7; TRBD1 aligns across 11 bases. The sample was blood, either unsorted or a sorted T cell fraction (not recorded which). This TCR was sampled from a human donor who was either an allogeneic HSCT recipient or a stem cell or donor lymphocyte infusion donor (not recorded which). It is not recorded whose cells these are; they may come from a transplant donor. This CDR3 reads CAISGTGGPEQYF. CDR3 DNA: TGTGCCATCAGCGGGACAGGGGGACCCGAGCAGTACTTC.